The rows below give T cell receptor beta chains drawn from one sample of a study of spatial heterogeneity in lung cancer. TCRdb re-called the 5' RACE reads through MiXCR, storing one row per CDR3 protein. The sample carries some 38,000 distinct CDR3 sequences, 3% to 3.5% recorded once. The material sequenced was normal lung tissue next to the tumor, taken at surgery. These receptors all stem from a male donor with early-stage non-small cell lung cancer. CDR3s include the opening cysteine and the closing phenylalanine or tryptophan. D genes are given only for firm matches. The size field is filled for only some rows; it gives once, few, many or a size class.

clone_size,d_call,v_call,j_call,cdr3_nt,cdr3_aa
many,TRBD1,TRBV3-1,TRBJ1-4,TGTGCCAGCAGCCTATACGCCGGGACAGGGATCGAAAAACTGTTTTTT,CASSLYAGTGIEKLFF
many,-,TRBV29-1,TRBJ2-1,TGCAGCGTTGACGTCCCCGAAACATCAGGCAATGAGCAGTTCTTC,CSVDVPETSGNEQFF
many,TRBD1,TRBV6-2/TRBV6-3,TRBJ1-6,TGTGCCAGCAGTTACTCCACGGGACAGAGCTTTTCCCTCCACTTT,CASSYSTGQSFSLHF
many,-,TRBV18,TRBJ2-5,TGTGCCAGCTCACCACCCAGTTCACAAGAGACCCAGTACTTC,CASSPPSSQETQYF
many,-,TRBV27,TRBJ2-1,TGTGCCAGCAGTTTTTCCCCTCCGGACTCCTACAATGAGCAGTTCTTC,CASSFSPPDSYNEQFF
many,-,TRBV5-1,TRBJ2-1,TGCGCCAGCAGCTTCGGAGACAGGTCCCATGAGCAGTTCTTC,CASSFGDRSHEQFF
many,TRBD1,TRBV27,TRBJ1-4,TGTGCCAGCCGCCGATCTATGCAGGGGGCAACTAATGAAAAACTGTTTTTT,CASRRSMQGATNEKLFF
few,TRBD1,TRBV7-3,TRBJ2-1,TGTGCCAGCAGCCCGGGACAGGGGGCGATGTTCTTC,CASSPGQGAMFF
-,-,TRBV12-3/TRBV12-4,TRBJ2-2,TGTGCCAGCAGTGCCGTGGACAGCCCGGCCGGGGAGCTGTTTTTT,CASSAVDSPAGELFF
many,-,TRBV5-1,TRBJ1-1,TGCGCCAGCAGCCCCCTCCCCGGGACACCGAACACTGAAGCTTTCTTT,CASSPLPGTPNTEAFF
-,-,TRBV7-2,TRBJ1-1,TGTGCCAGCAGCCCGGGGCACACTGAAGCTTTCTTT,CASSPGHTEAFF
many,TRBD2,TRBV13,TRBJ2-1,TGTGCCAGCAGCAACCCACTAGCGGGAGGACCCTACAATGAGCAGTTCTTC,CASSNPLAGGPYNEQFF
many,-,TRBV14,TRBJ1-3,TGTGCCAGCAGCTTCCCCGGCTCTGGAAACACCATATATTTT,CASSFPGSGNTIYF
few,TRBD1,TRBV29-1,TRBJ1-2,TGCAGCGTACAATCGGGACAGGGCTATGGCTACACCTTC,CSVQSGQGYGYTF
many,TRBD2,TRBV29-1,TRBJ2-3,TGCAGCGTACCGGGACTAGCGGAGAGGGGCACAGATACGCAGTATTTT,CSVPGLAERGTDTQYF
many,TRBD1,TRBV7-2,TRBJ2-4,TGTGCCAGCAGCTCTTTTAGAGGACAGGGCATTCAGTACTTC,CASSSFRGQGIQYF
many,-,TRBV7-9,TRBJ2-5,TGTGCCAGCAGTACTGGGATTGGGACCCAGTACTTC,CASSTGIGTQYF
many,TRBD1,TRBV6-2/TRBV6-3,TRBJ2-5,TGTGCCAGCAGTTTAGTAGGGGGCCTTAACCAAGAGACCCAGTACTTC,CASSLVGGLNQETQYF
many,-,TRBV3-1,TRBJ1-1,TGTGCCAGCAGCCTAGGAGGATCAGTCGAAGCTTTCTTT,CASSLGGSVEAFF
many,-,TRBV6-6,TRBJ1-1,TGTGCCAGCAGAGAACGACAGGCTGAAGCTTTCTTT,CASRERQAEAFF
-,-,TRBV6-5,TRBJ1-6,TGTGCCAGCAGTTACTCGGGGGCAGGCAGCTCCTATAATTCACCCCTCCACTTT,CASSYSGAGSSYNSPLHF
many,-,TRBV30,TRBJ1-2,TGTGCCTGCACCACAGAGAACTATGGCTACACCTTC,CACTTENYGYTF
many,-,TRBV9,TRBJ2-4,TGTGCCAGCAGCGACAAGGGGATAGCCAAAAACATTCAGTACTTC,CASSDKGIAKNIQYF
once,TRBD1,TRBV27,TRBJ2-3,TGTGCCAGCAGTCCAACCCGACAGGGCGATACGCAGTATTTT,CASSPTRQGDTQYF
many,-,TRBV5-1,TRBJ2-7,TGCGCCAGCAGCTTGAACGCGGAGCAGTACTTC,CASSLNAEQYF
many,-,TRBV3-1,TRBJ2-1,TGTGCCAGCAGCAAAACGAGTCCGGACGGGTCAGTGAATGAGCAGTTCTTC,CASSKTSPDGSVNEQFF
many,-,TRBV5-1,TRBJ2-6,TGCGCCAGCAGCCGACAGTTGGCTGGGGCCAACGTCCTGACTTTC,CASSRQLAGANVLTF
many,TRBD1,TRBV7-6,TRBJ1-1,TGTGCCAGCAGCTCCTCCGGGACAGAATCTGAAGCTTTCTTT,CASSSSGTESEAFF
many,-,TRBV20-1,TRBJ1-6,TGCAGTGCTAGAGATCCCCAGGGGCCCCAAAATTCACCCCTCCACTTT,CSARDPQGPQNSPLHF
many,-,TRBV5-6,TRBJ1-2,TGTGCCAGCAGTCTGGGTTCATCTTATAACTATGGCTACACCTTC,CASSLGSSYNYGYTF
many,TRBD1,TRBV27,TRBJ2-3,TGTGCCAGCAGTTTCCCCAACAGGGGGCAAAATACGCAGTATTTT,CASSFPNRGQNTQYF
many,-,TRBV11-2,TRBJ2-6,TGTGCCAGCAGCTTAGGTGTAATGTCAGGGTGGTCGACTGGGGCCAACGTCCTGACTTTC,CASSLGVMSGWSTGANVLTF
few,TRBD1,TRBV15,TRBJ2-5,TGTGCCACCAGCCAGGGACAGAGACAAGAGACCCAGTACTTC,CATSQGQRQETQYF
many,TRBD2,TRBV6-2/TRBV6-3,TRBJ2-1,TGTGCCAGCAGTTATCTAGCGGGGACAAGGAATGAGCAGTTCTTC,CASSYLAGTRNEQFF
many,-,TRBV12-3/TRBV12-4,TRBJ2-3,TGTGCCAGCAGCTACAACCCAACCACAGATACGCAGTATTTT,CASSYNPTTDTQYF
many,-,TRBV24-1,TRBJ1-2,TGTGCCACCAGCTCTAGCGCGGTGAACTATGGCTACACCTTC,CATSSSAVNYGYTF
many,-,TRBV7-2,TRBJ2-3,TGTGCCAGCTCCATGGGCACACAAAACACAGATACGCAGTATTTT,CASSMGTQNTDTQYF
many,-,TRBV4-3,TRBJ1-6,TGCGCCAGCAGCCAAGATCTGGGACAAAATTCACCCCTCCACTTT,CASSQDLGQNSPLHF
few,-,TRBV29-1,TRBJ1-3,TGCAGCGTTGCAGGGACGGATGGAAACACCATATATTTT,CSVAGTDGNTIYF
few,TRBD1,TRBV5-4,TRBJ2-5,TGTGCCAGCAGCCAGAGTACAGGGGGGGAGACCCAGTACTTC,CASSQSTGGETQYF
many,TRBD1,TRBV20-1,TRBJ1-2,TGCAGTGCTACAAGAACAGGGGCAACGAACTATGGCTACACCTTC,CSATRTGATNYGYTF
few,-,TRBV28,TRBJ1-2,TGTGCCAGCACCTTTACCGGCGGTGGTGGTGGCTACACCTTC,CASTFTGGGGGYTF
many,-,TRBV28,TRBJ1-1,TGTGCCAGCAGGGTTGCCGGGACAGAAGCTTTCTTT,CASRVAGTEAFF
few,-,TRBV7-9,TRBJ1-2,TGTGCCAGCAGCCTACAGGGCCCTTATGGCTACACCTTC,CASSLQGPYGYTF
many,TRBD1,TRBV6-6,TRBJ2-1,TGTGCCAGCAGTTACGCGCAGGGACAGGACAATGAGCAGTTCTTC,CASSYAQGQDNEQFF
many,-,TRBV7-9,TRBJ2-1,TGTGCCAGCAGCCCCGGGGTAAGCTCCTACAATGAGCAGTTCTTC,CASSPGVSSYNEQFF
many,-,TRBV28,TRBJ2-7,TGTGCCAGCAGTTTAAGTTCCAGCGGCTACGAGCAGTACTTC,CASSLSSSGYEQYF
many,TRBD1,TRBV12-3/TRBV12-4,TRBJ1-4,TGTGCCAGCAGGACAGGGGAAGGGTATGAAAAACTGTTTTTT,CASRTGEGYEKLFF